The rows below give T cell receptor beta chains drawn from one sample of a study of blood T cell repertoires in COVID-19. Sequencing used immunoSEQ multiplex PCR; TCRdb keeps in-frame clones, though not all of them. The sample lists about 39,000 clones, 70% to 90% occurring once. The sequencing input was peripheral blood. These receptors were taken from a man in his 60s in a cohort sampled during active COVID-19. CDR3s leave out the opening cysteine and the closing phenylalanine or tryptophan.

v_call	cdr3_length	j_call	cdr3_aa
TRBV5-1	12	TRBJ2-5	ASSLAVYEETQY
TRBV5-4	15	TRBJ2-7	ASSLASGRGLPYEQY
TRBV28	15	TRBJ1-1	ASSLKSGGSMNTEAF
TRBV28	15	TRBJ1-5	ASSWGTGSSRNQPQH
TRBV7-3	14	TRBJ2-1	ASSLSTSGSVYEQF
TRBV24-1	10	TRBJ1-2	ATSDLRGSYT
TRBV10-2	13	TRBJ1-1	ASRDQQTRGTEAF
TRBV9	11	TRBJ1-6	ASSRGEGSPLH
TRBV2	13	TRBJ2-5	ASAQDRGDQETQY
TRBV19	13	TRBJ2-7	ASSIETSSSYEQY
TRBV5-1	10	TRBJ2-5	ASSLGQGFQY
TRBV11-2	13	TRBJ1-5	ASSLEGVSNQPQH
TRBV27	11	TRBJ1-3	ASSLVAGNTIY
TRBV19	12	TRBJ2-3	ASTIAVGTDTQY
TRBV11-2	12	TRBJ1-1	ASSPQPGNTEAF